A single sample is the source of the 2 T cell receptor beta chains below, sequenced in a study of human T cells and chemical hapten exposure (dated by TCRdb to about 2021). The meaning of the sample's time point label: patch test 3, about 24 weeks after DPC sensitization. The treatment or condition label of this sample denotes: therapeutic diphenylcyclopropenone sensitization with weekly scalp DPC. Library preparation was by RACE. Sequencing was performed on a NextSeq 500. The raw public data were reprocessed by TCRdb itself: fastp quality trimming at Q25, MiXCR clonotype calling, in-frame beta chains only. CDR3 protein sequences are deduplicated, and each keeps its most common genes and DNA. The sample includes over 150,000 distinct CDR3 sequences, with around 30% observed a single time. 2.1% of the sample comes from the top ten. Here the sequenced sample was whole blood, taken in connection with sensitization to the hapten diphenylcyclopropenone (DPC). These receptors all come from a woman aged 18-29 years with alopecia areata. Some clones in this sample may be carry-over from other donors' samples.

This clonotype was counted only a few times. The V and J genes are TRBV29-1 and TRBJ2-7, with 9 bases fitting TRBD1. Losses at the gene ends were 0 bases for V and 2 bases for J; bases not matched to a gene: 8. The V gene's germline CDR1 is SQVTM and CDR2 ANQGSEA. The CDR3 length is 16 residues. The CDR3, as DNA: TGCAGCGTTGAAGATGGGGGACAGGGCCTAACCTACGAGCAGTACTTC. Translation gives CSVEDGGQGLTYEQYF.

This chain joins TRBV6-6 and TRBJ2-1; no reliable D call. CDR1 is MNHNY, CDR2 SVGAGI, per germline (reference sequence). V gave up 2 bases and J gave up 7 bases, with 15 bases separating them. This CDR3 contains 15 residues. This CDR3 is CASSYPGSRGNEQFF. CDR3 DNA sequence: TGTGCCAGCAGTTACCCGGGCTCGCGTGGAAATGAGCAGTTCTTC.